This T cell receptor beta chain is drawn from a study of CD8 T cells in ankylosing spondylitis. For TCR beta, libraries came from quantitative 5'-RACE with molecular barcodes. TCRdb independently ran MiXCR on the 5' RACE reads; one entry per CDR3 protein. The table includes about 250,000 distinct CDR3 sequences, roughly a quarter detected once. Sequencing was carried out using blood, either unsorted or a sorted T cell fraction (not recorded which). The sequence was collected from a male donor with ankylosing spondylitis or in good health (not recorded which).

The chain's CDR3 is CASSFSLGETQYF. In DNA form, the CDR3 reads TGTGCCAGCAGCTTCTCCCTTGGGGAGACCCAGTACTTC. This sequence joins TRBV7-3 and TRBJ2-5; no reliable D call. V was trimmed by 3 bases and J by 5 bases, leaving 10 bases between them. Germline lookup yields CDR1 SGHTA and CDR2 FQGTGA. The CDR3 loop spans 13 amino acids.